The rows below give T cell receptor beta chains drawn from one sample of a study of CD8+ T cells in alopecia areata. Using immunoSEQ multiplex PCR, the repertoire was profiled, and TCRdb retains in-frame clones only, with some absent. The data contain 140,000 to 150,000 clones, around 51% of them singletons. The input for sequencing was CD4+ T cells sorted from blood, taken at week 0. All receptors come from a human donor with alopecia areata. Both conserved end residues are part of each CDR3. Each record gives: clone size, V gene, D gene, J gene, CDR3 DNA, CDR3 protein. A D gene is named only where the DNA matches it firmly. Clone size is given for some rows only: seen once, a few or many times, or a class if the clone is expanded.

>NA|TRBV2|NA|TRBJ2-5
TGTGCCAGCAGTGAAGCGAGGCTAGCCGTGCAGACCCAGTACTTC
CASSEARLAVQTQYF
>NA|TRBV7-9|TRBD1|TRBJ2-7
TGTGCCAGCAGCTTCGGACAGGGGTACAACGAGCAGTACTTC
CASSFGQGYNEQYF
>few|TRBV29-1|NA|TRBJ2-7
TGCAGCGTGTTGAAGAGTTCGGTGCCATACGAGCAGTACTTC
CSVLKSSVPYEQYF
>NA|TRBV7-9|NA|TRBJ2-6
TGTGCCAGCAGCTACAGGCGCTCTGGGGCCAACGTCCTGACTTTC
CASSYRRSGANVLTF
>few|TRBV4-1|NA|TRBJ1-2
TGCGCCAGCAGCTCAACCCCAGGGAACGACTATGGCTACACCTTC
CASSSTPGNDYGYTF
>NA|TRBV6-5|TRBD2|TRBJ2-5
TGTGCCAGCACCGAACTAGCGGGAAATACCCAGTACTTC
CASTELAGNTQYF
>NA|TRBV7-3|TRBD2|TRBJ2-1
TGTGCCAGCAGTTCGTGGACTAGCGGGCGGAATCCGAAGGGCTCCTACAATGAGCAGTTCTTC
CASSSWTSGRNPKGSYNEQFF
>NA|TRBV25-1|TRBD1|TRBJ2-1
TGTGCCAGCAGTAACACAGGGGGCGCGGGGGCAGGGCAGTTCTTC
CASSNTGGAGAGQFF
>NA|TRBV29-1|NA|TRBJ2-7
TGCAGCGTTGAAGATCTTAGTGTACACAGTGCCTACGAGCAGTACTTC
CSVEDLSVHSAYEQYF
>NA|TRBV29-1|TRBD1|TRBJ2-7
TGCAGCGTTGAAATATCGGGACAGATATACGAGCAGTACTTC
CSVEISGQIYEQYF
>NA|TRBV7-9|NA|TRBJ2-5
TGTGCCAGCAGCTTAGGGCAGACAGAGGGGGAGACCCAGTACTTC
CASSLGQTEGETQYF
>NA|TRBV6-5|NA|TRBJ1-2
TGTGCCAGCACTTCTGGGTCGGGGGAAAGCTATGGCTACACCTTC
CASTSGSGESYGYTF
>NA|TRBV30|TRBD1|TRBJ2-1
TGTGCCTGGAGTCCTCCATTCGACAGGGGGCTTTCTGGTGAGCAGTTCTTC
CAWSPPFDRGLSGEQFF
>NA|TRBV20-1|NA|TRBJ2-1
TGCAGTGCTACGGTCGGTGAGGAGCAGTTCTTC
CSATVGEEQFF
>NA|TRBV7-2|NA|TRBJ2-3
TGTGCCAGCAGCTTGGCGCGGAACACAGATACGCAGTATTTT
CASSLARNTDTQYF
>NA|TRBV4-2|TRBD2|TRBJ2-7
TGTGCCAGCAGCCCAGGCGCGGGGGAGTCCTCCTACGAGCAGTACTTC
CASSPGAGESSYEQYF
>NA|TRBV5-4|NA|TRBJ2-7
TGTGCCAGCGGGGGAAGGGGTACCTACGAGCAGTACTTC
CASGGRGTYEQYF
>NA|TRBV30|NA|TRBJ1-1
TGTGCCTGGACTACTGACAGTGGGCCAGCTTTCTTT
CAWTTDSGPAFF
>NA|TRBV5-1|NA|TRBJ2-4
TGCGCCAGCGCCCTGGGAACAGAACTGGCCGGAAACATTCAGTACTTC
CASALGTELAGNIQYF
>NA|TRBV30|TRBD2|TRBJ2-7
TGTGCCTCCCGGACTAGCGGGAGGTACGAGCAGTACTTC
CASRTSGRYEQYF
>NA|TRBV2|NA|TRBJ2-4
TGTGCCAGCATGTTGGACAGAGCCAAAAACATTCAGTACTTC
CASMLDRAKNIQYF
>NA|TRBV5-4|TRBD2|TRBJ2-3
TGTGCCAGCAGCTTGGGTTTGCGGGAGGGCCAGGGAGATACGCAGTATTTT
CASSLGLREGQGDTQYF
>NA|TRBV30|NA|TRBJ1-1
TGTGCCTGGACAAGGGTTCCCCTGGAGACTGAAGCTTTCTTT
CAWTRVPLETEAFF
>NA|TRBV30|NA|TRBJ2-5
TGTGCCTGGAGTATGACCCTCGCGAGGGAGACCCAGTACTTC
CAWSMTLARETQYF
>NA|TRBV15|NA|TRBJ2-2
TGTGCCACCAGCAGAGCGGGGACACCGAACACCGGGGAGCTGTTTTTT
CATSRAGTPNTGELFF
>NA|TRBV14|NA|TRBJ2-5
TGTGCCAGCAGCCAAAAGGGGACCAGGGGACAAGAGACCCAGTACTTC
CASSQKGTRGQETQYF
>few|TRBV29-1|NA|TRBJ2-1
TGCAGCGTTGAACAAGGGCATGAGCAGTTCTTC
CSVEQGHEQFF
>many|TRBV28|NA|TRBJ2-3
TGTGCCAGCAGTTTGGGGATGGCAGATACGCAGTATTTT
CASSLGMADTQYF
>NA|TRBV5-1|NA|TRBJ1-1
TGCGCCAGCAGAGGTGGTAGGGACACTGAAGCTTTCTTT
CASRGGRDTEAFF
>once|TRBV30|NA|TRBJ2-7
TGTGCCTGGAGGGGGGTCGAGCAGTACTTC
CAWRGVEQYF
>NA|TRBV29-1|NA|TRBJ1-1
TGCAGCGTTTTTTTCCGGGGAGGGATGAACACTGAAGCTTTCTTT
CSVFFRGGMNTEAFF
>once|TRBV5-1|NA|TRBJ1-2
TGCGCCAGCAGCGTGACGGAGCGTTATGGCTACACCTTC
CASSVTERYGYTF
>NA|TRBV5-1|NA|TRBJ2-7
TGCGCCAGCAGCCCCGGAAGCGGAAGCTCCTACGAGCAGTACTTC
CASSPGSGSSYEQYF
>NA|TRBV29-1|TRBD2|TRBJ2-3
TGCAGCGTGGCCCGACTAGCGTCGCGGGATACGCAGTATTTT
CSVARLASRDTQYF
>NA|TRBV5-1|NA|TRBJ1-1
TGCGCCAGCAGCTTGGGGGGTCAACTATCAATGAACACTGAAGCTTTCTTT
CASSLGGQLSMNTEAFF
>NA|TRBV29-1|TRBD1|TRBJ1-1
TGCAGCGTGCCCGGACAGGGATCGAACACTGAAGCTTTCTTT
CSVPGQGSNTEAFF
>NA|TRBV5-4|TRBD1|TRBJ1-4
TGTGCCAGCAGCCTCCGACAGGGTCAGCGTGAAAAACTGTTTTTT
CASSLRQGQREKLFF
>once|TRBV29-1|NA|TRBJ2-7
TGCAGCGTTGGGGGCGGCGGCTCCTACGAGCAGTACTTC
CSVGGGGSYEQYF
>NA|TRBV5-4|NA|TRBJ1-2
TGTGCCAGCAGCTCTGACCGGGACGGAGTCTATGGCTACACCTTC
CASSSDRDGVYGYTF
>NA|TRBV6-5|TRBD2|TRBJ2-5
TGTGCCAGCAGTTACGGTCAAGCGGGAGCTGAGGGGACCCAGTACTTC
CASSYGQAGAEGTQYF
>NA|TRBV18|NA|TRBJ1-1
TGTGCCAGCCGGGGGCCGAACACTGAAGCTTTCTTT
CASRGPNTEAFF
>NA|TRBV6-5|TRBD1|TRBJ1-1
TGTGCCAGCAGTTCCCGGGACAGGGGAACTGAAGCTTTCTTT
CASSSRDRGTEAFF
>NA|TRBV29-1|TRBD1|TRBJ2-7
TGCAGCGTTGACGGTGGACAGGGAATGAACGAGCAGTACTTC
CSVDGGQGMNEQYF
>NA|TRBV6-1|NA|TRBJ2-2
TGTGCCAGCAGTGAAGTACAGGGCACCGGGGAGCTGTTTTTT
CASSEVQGTGELFF
>few|TRBV29-1|NA|TRBJ2-3
TGCAGCTTGGGTGCCACAGATACGCAGTATTTT
CSLGATDTQYF
>once|TRBV7-9|NA|TRBJ2-5
TGTGGTTACAAACCAAAGTTAAACCAAGAGACCCAGTACTTC
CGYKPKLNQETQYF
>NA|TRBV28|NA|TRBJ2-7
TGTGCCAGCAGTTTAACCCTAAGAGAACAGAGCTCCTACGAGCAGTACTTC
CASSLTLREQSSYEQYF
>NA|TRBV4-3|TRBD2|TRBJ2-7
TGCGCCAGCAGCCTCGGGGGAGGGCGGGACTCCTACGAGCAGTACTTC
CASSLGGGRDSYEQYF
>once|TRBV6-5|NA|TRBJ1-1
TGTGCCAGCGGGAAGGGGGGCACTGAAGCTTTCTTT
CASGKGGTEAFF
>NA|TRBV9|TRBD2|TRBJ2-7
TGTGCCAGCAGCGTAGGTCCTAGCGGTTTCTACGAGCAGTACTTC
CASSVGPSGFYEQYF
>NA|TRBV7-3|NA|TRBJ2-6
TGTGCCAGCAGCTTAACGGCAGGCTCTGGGGCCAACGTCCTGACTTTC
CASSLTAGSGANVLTF
>few|TRBV29-1|TRBD1|TRBJ1-5
TGCAGCGTAAGCCAGGGGGCGTGGCAGCCCCAGCATTTT
CSVSQGAWQPQHF
>NA|TRBV30|TRBD1|TRBJ1-1
TGTGCCTGGAGAGACAGGGCGGGCACTGAAGCTTTCTTT
CAWRDRAGTEAFF
>NA|TRBV4-3|TRBD1|TRBJ2-5
TGCGCCAGCAGCCAAGCAGGGGGCGTTGAAGAGACCCAGTACTTC
CASSQAGGVEETQYF
>NA|TRBV2|NA|TRBJ2-3
TGTGCCAGCAGTTCCACAGGGATTAGCACAGATACGCAGTATTTT
CASSSTGISTDTQYF
>NA|TRBV7-2|TRBD2|TRBJ2-1
TGTGCCAGCAGCCGCACACGGGAGGATGTCTCCTACAATGAGCAGTTCTTC
CASSRTREDVSYNEQFF
>once|TRBV6-5|NA|TRBJ1-5
TGTGCCAGCAGTTACGGGGCCGGCAACAATCAGCCCCAGCATTTT
CASSYGAGNNQPQHF